The 16 T cell receptor beta chains presented below share a single source sample, sequenced in a study of T-cell memory formation after mild COVID-19. TCRdb independently ran MiXCR on the 5' RACE reads; one entry per CDR3 protein. The top ten clones hold less than 25% of a sample with around 300,000 distinct CDR3 sequences, 7.5% to 9.5% of them seen once. Material for sequencing was PBMCs or a T cell subset sorted from them (not recorded which). These receptors were taken from a man younger than 35 who had mild COVID-19 (a few samples of this study predate the infection). Cell type and time point are not known.

CDR3 sequence (DNA): TGTGCCAGCAGCTTAGTCGTCGGGGTAGAGACCCAGTACTTC. This gives the protein CASSLVVGVETQYF. The chain is built from TRBV7-9 and TRBJ2-5; TRBD2 might be the D (5 bases). The V gene's germline CDR1 is SEHNR and CDR2 FQNEAQ (reference sequence). This CDR3 contains 14 residues. The germline V and J ends were trimmed by 1 base and 4 bases, with 10 bases remaining between them.

The chain couples TRBV7-9 to TRBJ1-1, with D unclear. V lost 2 bases and J 5 bases, leaving 12 bases between the germline ends. The CDR3 totals 14 residues. The V gene's germline CDR1 is SEHNR and CDR2 FQNEAQ (reference sequence). CDR3 sequence (DNA): TGTGCCAGCAGCTTACAACAGTCTTGGACTGAAGCTTTCTTT. Translation gives CASSLQQSWTEAFF. Full variable domain (outside the CDR3, taken from reference TRBV7-9 and TRBJ1-1): DTGVSQNPRHKITKRGQNVTFRCDPISEHNRLYWYRQTLGQGPEFLTYFQNEAQLEKSRLLSDRFSAERPKGSFSTLEIQRTEQGDSAMYLCASSLQQSWTEAFFGQGTRLTVV.

In its sample, this clonotype was seen a few times. The chain carries TRBV15 and TRBJ2-5, with D possibly being TRBD2 (5 bases). The CDR3 consists of 15 residues. The germline V gene encodes CDR1 LNHNV and CDR2 YYDKDF (reference sequence). V lost 0 bases and J lost 2, with 10 bases in between. CDR3 amino acids: CATSRDPGKQETQYF. CDR3 DNA: TGTGCCACCAGCAGAGATCCCGGGAAACAAGAGACCCAGTACTTC.

The chain carries TRBV29-1 and TRBJ2-1; possible D gene TRBD1, 6 bases. CDR3 length: 14 residues. Germline loops: CDR1 SQVTM, CDR2 ANQGSEA. Trimming removed 5 bases from V and 0 bases from J, with 11 bases in between. The CDR3 nucleotides are TGCAGCGTTCGGGACACCCTCTCCTACAATGAGCAGTTCTTC. Translating it yields CSVRDTLSYNEQFF.

This rearrangement joins TRBV4-3 to TRBJ2-3; D could derive from TRBD1 or TRBD2 (6 bases each). Trimming pared 1 base from V and 1 base from J, leaving 15 bases between. This CDR3 is built from 17 residues. Germline assignment: CDR1 LGHNA and CDR2 YSLEER. Here the CDR3 DNA reads TGCGCCAGCAGCCAAGGGTCCGGGGGCTCACGCACAGATACGCAGTATTTT. This sequence encodes CASSQGSGGSRTDTQYF.

There are a few counts of this clonotype. The chain carries TRBV27 and TRBJ2-2, with D unclear. This CDR3 spans 13 amino acids. Looked up from germline, CDR1 is MNHEY and CDR2 is SMNVEV (reference sequence). V lost 3 bases and J lost 2, with 4 bases in between. The CDR3 nucleotides read TGTGCCAGCAGTTTTTTCAACACCGGGGAGCTGTTTTTT. Translating it yields CASSFFNTGELFF.

J is TRBJ2-2 and V is TRBV20-1; 8 bases line up with TRBD2. This CDR3 is 15 amino acids long. Germline V gene data show CDR1 as DFQATT and CDR2 as SNEGSKA (reference sequence). J lost 0 bases, V lost 5 bases, and 5 bases had no gene match. The DNA for the CDR3 is TGCAGTGCTCGACGCGGGGGGTCGAACACCGGGGAGCTGTTTTTT. Protein sequence: CSARRGGSNTGELFF.

This clonotype was detected only a few times. The J gene is TRBJ1-1, the V gene TRBV5-4; D perhaps matches TRBD1 (5 bases). Germline CDR1 reads SGHNT; CDR2 reads YYREEE (reference sequence). V gave up 3 bases and J gave up 4 bases, with 10 bases separating them. CDR3 length equals 13 residues. CDR3 in amino acids: CASSWGDGTEAFF. The CDR3 DNA reads as TGTGCCAGCAGCTGGGGGGATGGCACTGAAGCTTTCTTT. The entire variable domain, with the rest obtained from reference TRBV5-4 and TRBJ1-1, is as follows: ETGVTQSPTHLIKTRGQQVTLRCSSQSGHNTVSWYQQALGQGPQFIFQYYREEENGRGNFPPRFSGLQFPNYSSELNVNALELDDSALYLCASSWGDGTEAFFGQGTRLTVV.

The chain couples TRBV20-1 to TRBJ1-2; TRBD1 agrees at 7 bases. The CDR3 covers 14 residues. The trim removed 3 bases at V and 4 bases at J, leaving 8 bases unmatched. Germline-derived CDR1 and CDR2 are DFQATT and SNEGSKA (reference sequence). CDR3 protein: CSASLDRVLYGYTF. DNA of the CDR3: TGCAGTGCTAGCCTAGACAGGGTCCTCTATGGCTACACCTTC.

This clonotype was seen at least ten times. The chain combines TRBV4-1 with TRBJ2-1; either TRBD1 or TRBD2 may fit D (5 bases each). CDR3 length equals 14 residues. Trimming took off 4 bases at V and 3 bases at J, with 10 bases between the two ends. From germline, CDR1 is MGHRA and CDR2 YSYEKL. The chain's CDR3 is CASSPGPLYNEQFF. CDR3 coding DNA: TGCGCCAGCAGCCCGGGACCGCTCTACAATGAGCAGTTCTTC.

This clonotype turned up a few times. This chain joins TRBV30 and TRBJ1-2; TRBD1 agrees at 9 bases. Trimming removed 4 bases from V and 8 bases from J; junction bases left unmatched: 14. CDR3 length: 15 residues. CDR1 and CDR2 (germline): GTSNPN, SVGIG (reference sequence). The CDR3 DNA reads TGTGCCTGGAATCAAGTAACAGGGGGCGCGGGGGGCTACACCTTC. It yields the protein CAWNQVTGGAGGYTF.

This clonotype occurred many times. CDR3: CASSLNRQGSGSPLHF. The DNA of the CDR3 is TGCGCCAGCAGCTTGAACCGACAGGGGAGTGGTTCACCCCTCCACTTT. The V and J genes are TRBV5-1 and TRBJ1-6, with TRBD1 matching over 8 bases. Germline CDR1 and CDR2: SGHRS and YFSETQ. The length of the CDR3 is 16 residues. V was clipped by 1 base and J by 9 bases; unmatched bases: 9.

In its sample, this clonotype was seen a few times. The chain uses TRBV5-1 and TRBJ1-1, with 8 bases that match TRBD1. The CDR3 loop spans 14 amino acids. Germline CDR1 is SGHRS and CDR2 is YFSETQ. Trimming cost V 5 bases and J 0 bases; bases outside gene matches: 3. CDR3 nucleotides: TGCGCCAGCAGAAGACAGGGGATGAACACTGAAGCTTTCTTT. As protein: CASRRQGMNTEAFF.

This clonotype was detected only a few times. This CDR3 is CASSATGDYYGYTF. The CDR3 DNA sequence: TGTGCCAGCAGTGCGACAGGAGATTACTATGGCTACACCTTC. V and J are TRBV25-1 and TRBJ1-2; D is possibly TRBD1 (6 bases). The germline CDR1 and CDR2 sequences are MGHDK and SYGVNS. V lost 4 bases and J 3 bases, leaving 12 bases between the germline ends. This CDR3 region has 14 residues.

This rearrangement joins TRBV7-9 to TRBJ1-1; 12 bases are a match to TRBD1. The germline V gene encodes CDR1 SEHNR and CDR2 FQNEAQ (reference sequence). This CDR3 has 14 amino acids. V trimming: 1 base; J trimming: 9 bases; junction bases outside the gene matches: 3. CDR3 sequence (DNA): TGTGCCAGCAGCTTAGACGGGACAGGGGGCAAAGCTTTCTTT. The encoded protein is CASSLDGTGGKAFF.

At least ten counts were recorded for this clonotype. The V and J genes are TRBV5-1 and TRBJ2-2; D call uncertain. Looked up from germline, CDR1 is SGHRS and CDR2 is YFSETQ. Trimming pared 2 bases from V and 6 bases from J, leaving 2 bases between. The CDR3 is made up of 11 amino acids. CDR3: CASSFAGELFF. In DNA, the CDR3 is TGCGCCAGCAGCTTTGCCGGGGAGCTGTTTTTT.